Listed below are T cell receptor beta chains from one sample, sequenced in a study of T cells in Graves' hyperthyroidism and ophthalmopathy. TCRdb re-called the multiplex PCR reads through MiXCR, storing one row per CDR3 protein. The table lists about 200,000 distinct CDR3 sequences, roughly 17% of them singletons. Sequencing input: blood. The receptor source for this set is a woman aged 50 to 65 with Graves' hyperthyroidism. Both conserved end residues are trimmed from each CDR3. Clone sizes are given selectively: once, few, many, or a class where the clone is expanded.

TRBV6-1,TRBJ2-5,many,ASSEAMVWETQY
TRBV5-5,TRBJ2-7,many,ASSLSTGVNEQY
TRBV10-3,TRBJ2-7,many,AISEGNTYEQY
TRBV20-1,TRBJ2-7,many,SAGGASGSSYEQY
TRBV15,TRBJ2-5,many,ATSRDTGGAETQY
TRBV12-3/TRBV12-4,TRBJ1-4,NA,ATKTGVDEKLF
TRBV6-1,TRBJ2-3,NA,ASSPLAGGVPDTQY
TRBV6-1,TRBJ2-7,few,ASMTTASYEQY
TRBV28,TRBJ1-4,many,ASSLTGLSEKLF
TRBV19,TRBJ1-1,few,ASSIATGGLTEAF
TRBV4-1,TRBJ2-1,NA,ASRRAGREEQF
TRBV7-9,TRBJ2-1,many,ASRSGGEQF
TRBV18,TRBJ2-1,many,ASSPTLIRAGDNEQF
TRBV19,TRBJ2-1,many,ASSTDRGFSYNEQF
TRBV4-1,TRBJ2-1,NA,ASSLSRGGYNEQF
TRBV30,TRBJ2-5,few,AWSFKPGQGEETQY
TRBV4-1,TRBJ2-2,NA,ASSQDFQGPNTGELF
TRBV5-1,TRBJ1-1,NA,ASGGGMNTEAF
TRBV27,TRBJ1-4,many,ASSPTPGTANEKLF
TRBV30,TRBJ2-5,few,AWTLPGLLETQY
TRBV20-1,TRBJ2-5,NA,SATALADPHFETQY
TRBV24-1,TRBJ2-2,few,ATKQGAWTGELF
TRBV28,TRBJ2-7,many,ASSRPQKGVEQY
TRBV5-5,TRBJ1-3,many,ASSLADPGNTIY
TRBV29-1,TRBJ1-2,many,SVGEGGTRTRNYGYT
TRBV29-1,TRBJ2-1,many,SVEPAGGYNEQF
TRBV5-1,TRBJ2-1,many,ASSLDGGTGVQF
TRBV10-1,TRBJ2-3,few,ASSEGLAGEVDTQY
TRBV2,TRBJ1-6,many,ASSLSRDRGPPLH
TRBV29-1,TRBJ1-1,few,SVGGQGRGTEAF
TRBV11-2,TRBJ2-1,many,ASSDSWGVSSYNEQF